These T cell receptor beta chains were read from a single sample in a study of T cell responses to AZD1222 COVID-19 vaccine. Assay: immunoSEQ multiplex PCR; the TCRdb copy retains only in-frame clones and omits some. The top ten clones hold less than 8.5% of a sample with tens of thousands of clones, more than 70% of them seen once. The input for sequencing was peripheral blood, taken 28 days after the second AZD1222 dose. The source of these receptors is an adult who received the AZD1222 COVID-19 vaccine. Each CDR3 is given with its conserved first and last residue. D genes are given only for firm matches. Some rows mark clone size as missing; the rest say once, few, many or name a class of expanded clone.

NA | TRBJ1-2 | NA | TRBV9 | CASSSQRNYGYTF | TGTGCCAGCAGCTCGCAAAGAAACTATGGCTACACCTTC
NA | TRBJ1-3 | NA | TRBV4-1 | CASSQLFLVGSGNTIYF | TGCGCCAGCAGCCAGCTATTTCTTGTCGGCTCTGGAAACACCATATATTTT
NA | TRBJ1-2 | NA | TRBV7-9 | CASSSGTSGYGYTF | TGTGCCAGCAGCTCAGGAACGTCGGGCTATGGCTACACCTTC
NA | TRBJ1-2 | NA | TRBV5-5 | CASSFPGNGYTF | TGTGCCAGCAGCTTCCCAGGGAACGGCTACACCTTC
TRBD2 | TRBJ2-7 | NA | TRBV4-1 | CASSQDREAGVTYEQYF | TGCGCCAGCAGCCAAGATCGGGAAGCGGGAGTGACCTACGAGCAGTACTTC
NA | TRBJ1-1 | NA | TRBV27 | CASSLSGGNEAFF | TGTGCCAGCAGTTTATCGGGGGGGAACGAAGCTTTCTTT
NA | TRBJ2-1 | NA | TRBV6-1 | CASSERVGASYNEQFF | TGTGCCAGCAGTGAACGGGTGGGAGCGTCCTACAATGAGCAGTTCTTC
NA | TRBJ2-6 | NA | TRBV6-5 | CASSTGLSGANVLTF | TGTGCCAGCAGCACAGGGCTCTCTGGGGCCAACGTCCTGACTTTC
NA | TRBJ1-1 | once | TRBV6-5 | CASSYSAGEGTEAFF | TGTGCCAGCAGTTACTCGGCCGGGGAGGGCACTGAAGCTTTCTTT
TRBD2 | TRBJ2-1 | NA | TRBV5-4 | CASSLRTSGSNEQFF | TGTGCCAGCAGCTTGAGGACTAGCGGGAGCAATGAGCAGTTCTTC
NA | TRBJ2-3 | NA | TRBV10-3 | CAIGLAGTDTQYF | TGTGCCATCGGGCTAGCCGGGACAGATACGCAGTATTTT
NA | TRBJ2-7 | NA | TRBV4-2 | CASSQELDAPHEQYF | TGTGCCAGCAGCCAGGAGCTCGACGCCCCCCACGAGCAGTACTTC
NA | TRBJ2-1 | NA | TRBV27 | CASSLSGENYNEQFF | TGTGCCAGCAGTTTATCTGGGGAGAACTACAATGAGCAGTTCTTC
NA | TRBJ2-5 | once | TRBV6-2/TRBV6-3 | CASSYFQVEGQETQYF | TGTGCCAGCAGTTACTTCCAGGTAGAGGGTCAAGAGACCCAGTACTTC
NA | TRBJ1-2 | NA | TRBV5-1 | CASSMDGPNYGYTF | TGCGCCAGCAGCATGGACGGACCGAACTATGGCTACACCTTC
NA | TRBJ1-1 | NA | TRBV19 | CASSIRQADEAFF | TGTGCCAGTAGTATACGACAGGCGGATGAAGCTTTCTTT
NA | TRBJ2-2 | NA | TRBV4-3 | CASMEKNTGELFF | TGCGCCAGCATGGAGAAGAACACCGGGGAGCTGTTTTTT
TRBD2 | TRBJ2-6 | NA | TRBV5-6 | CASRAGGPSGANVLTF | TGTGCCAGCAGAGCGGGAGGGCCCTCTGGGGCCAACGTCCTGACTTTC
NA | TRBJ1-2 | once | TRBV28 | CASSLLIGNYGYTF | TGTGCCAGCAGTTTATTGATAGGGAACTATGGCTACACCTTC
NA | TRBJ2-1 | NA | TRBV1 | CTSSQSSGNKYNEQFF | TGCACCAGCAGCCAATCAAGCGGGAACAAATACAATGAGCAGTTCTTC
NA | TRBJ2-1 | NA | TRBV30 | CAWETGPLGSEQFF | TGTGCCTGGGAGACAGGCCCGTTAGGGAGTGAGCAGTTCTTC
NA | TRBJ1-1 | NA | TRBV7-9 | CASSSPEWGTEAFF | TGTGCCAGCAGCTCCCCCGAGTGGGGCACTGAAGCTTTCTTT
NA | TRBJ1-1 | once | TRBV7-2 | CASSLVGRGTEAFF | TGTGCCAGCAGCTTAGTCGGCAGGGGCACTGAAGCTTTCTTT
TRBD2 | TRBJ2-1 | NA | TRBV4-2 | CASSQRTSDYNEQFF | TGTGCCAGCAGCCAAAGGACTAGCGACTACAATGAGCAGTTCTTC
NA | TRBJ1-2 | NA | TRBV7-2 | CASSPSPVTALNYGYTF | TGTGCCAGCAGCCCCTCGCCGGTGACGGCCCTTAACTATGGCTACACCTTC
NA | TRBJ2-3 | NA | TRBV18 | CASSPPSEDTQYF | TGTGCCAGCTCACCACCTTCGGAAGATACGCAGTATTTT
NA | TRBJ2-7 | NA | TRBV27 | CASSLNEGRDEQYF | TGTGCCAGCAGTTTAAACGAGGGACGGGACGAGCAGTACTTC
NA | TRBJ2-1 | NA | TRBV27 | CASSLSGGPGVF | TGTGCCAGCAGTTTATCGGGCGGGCCGGGGGTCTTC
TRBD1 | TRBJ2-1 | few | TRBV9 | CASSVGDRGGYNEQFF | TGTGCCAGCAGCGTAGGGGACAGGGGCGGGTACAATGAGCAGTTCTTC
NA | TRBJ1-2 | NA | TRBV11-2 | CASSDPPGLGGYTF | TGTGCCAGCAGCGATCCTCCAGGGTTGGGCGGCTACACCTTC
NA | TRBJ2-7 | NA | TRBV27 | CASSLSIQAEGSYEQYF | TGTGCCAGCAGTTTATCGATCCAGGCCGAGGGGTCCTACGAGCAGTACTTC
TRBD1 | TRBJ2-1 | NA | TRBV6-5 | CASTRQGPALNEQFF | TGTGCCAGCACACGACAGGGCCCAGCGTTGAATGAGCAGTTCTTC
TRBD1 | TRBJ1-1 | NA | TRBV6-1 | CASSEGQGLSAFF | TGTGCCAGCAGTGAGGGACAGGGCTTGAGCGCTTTCTTT
TRBD2 | TRBJ2-7 | NA | TRBV15 | CATGEGVGEQYF | TGTGCCACCGGGGAGGGAGTGGGCGAGCAGTACTTC
NA | TRBJ1-6 | NA | TRBV5-1 | CASSLSPRGYSPLHF | TGCGCCAGCAGCTTAAGTCCCAGGGGTTACTCACCCCTCCACTTT
NA | TRBJ1-3 | NA | TRBV5-4 | CASSLSVSGNTIYF | TGTGCCAGCTCCCTGAGCGTCTCTGGAAACACCATATATTTT
NA | TRBJ1-5 | NA | TRBV7-2 | CASSFRDSNQPQHF | TGTGCCAGCAGCTTCCGGGATAGCAATCAGCCCCAGCATTTT
TRBD2 | TRBJ2-2 | NA | TRBV30 | CAWSVGLAGSGELFF | TGTGCCTGGAGTGTAGGGCTAGCGGGATCCGGGGAGCTGTTTTTT
NA | TRBJ1-3 | NA | TRBV7-6 | CASSLEGVPGNTIYF | TGTGCCAGCAGCTTAGAGGGGGTCCCTGGAAACACCATATATTTT
NA | TRBJ2-1 | once | TRBV4-3 | CASSPLASSSYNEQFF | TGCGCCAGCAGCCCCCTAGCGTCGAGCTCCTACAATGAGCAGTTCTTC
NA | TRBJ1-4 | NA | TRBV24-1 | CATSENWTDMNEKLFF | TGTGCCACCAGTGAAAACTGGACAGACATGAATGAAAAACTGTTTTTT
TRBD2 | TRBJ2-3 | once | TRBV5-4 | CASSSTLAGDGDTQYF | TGTGCCAGCAGCTCGACACTAGCGGGAGATGGAGATACGCAGTATTTT
NA | TRBJ1-1 | NA | TRBV7-9 | CASSHLSGGGTEAFF | TGTGCCAGCAGCCACCTCTCAGGAGGGGGCACTGAAGCTTTCTTT
NA | TRBJ1-5 | NA | TRBV15 | CATSRDLGFQPQHF | TGTGCCACCAGCAGAGATCTGGGTTTTCAGCCCCAGCATTTT
TRBD1 | TRBJ1-2 | NA | TRBV27 | CASSPGTGAAPGYGYTF | TGTGCCAGCAGTCCCGGGACAGGGGCCGCCCCGGGGTATGGCTACACCTTC
NA | TRBJ1-1 | NA | TRBV20-1 | CSAAGVLEAFF | TGCAGTGCAGCGGGAGTCCTTGAAGCTTTCTTT
TRBD2 | TRBJ2-7 | NA | TRBV6-5 | CASSITSAMPYEQYF | TGTGCCAGCAGTATAACTAGCGCCATGCCCTACGAGCAGTACTTC
TRBD1 | TRBJ2-1 | NA | TRBV19 | CASSIATGGRDNEQFF | TGTGCCAGTAGTATAGCAACAGGGGGCCGCGACAATGAGCAGTTCTTC
NA | TRBJ2-3 | NA | TRBV7-3 | CASSLRPGSTDTQYF | TGTGCCAGCAGCTTAAGACCAGGGAGCACAGATACGCAGTATTTT
NA | TRBJ2-7 | once | TRBV28 | CASSPPDVYSYEQYF | TGTGCCAGCAGCCCTCCGGACGTCTACTCCTACGAGCAGTACTTC
NA | TRBJ1-1 | once | TRBV9 | CASSVVGALDTEAFF | TGTGCCAGCAGCGTAGTGGGGGCGCTGGACACTGAAGCTTTCTTT
TRBD2 | TRBJ2-5 | NA | TRBV7-6 | CASSRARLSAGETQYF | TGTGCCAGCAGCCGCGCCCGGCTCTCAGCGGGGGAGACCCAGTACTTC
NA | TRBJ1-1 | NA | TRBV5-5 | CASSLAGDTEAFF | TGTGCCAGCAGCTTGGCTGGGGACACTGAAGCTTTCTTT